The 3 T cell receptor beta chains reported below all come from one sample, sequenced in a study of spatial heterogeneity in lung cancer. The time point denotes: sample taken at primary tumor resection. Whole RNA from tumor, nontumor lung or frozen PBMC was sequenced unsorted. Using its own MiXCR run on the 5' RACE reads, TCRdb lists one record per CDR3 protein. Of some 44,000 distinct CDR3 sequences listed, roughly an eighth are singletons. The source material was PBMCs, sampled at surgery. These receptors were collected from a male donor with early-stage non-small cell lung cancer.

This clonotype was observed at least ten times. This rearrangement joins TRBV3-1 to TRBJ2-4, with D perhaps matching TRBD1 (6 bases). V lost 3 bases, J lost 0 bases, and 9 bases lay in between. This CDR3 comprises 15 residues. The germline CDR1 and CDR2 sequences are LGHDT and YNNKEL (reference sequence). The CDR3 nucleotides read TGTGCCAGCAGCCAGGGACACCAAGCCAAAAACATTCAGTACTTC. Protein sequence: CASSQGHQAKNIQYF.

The rearrangement links TRBV6-2 or TRBV6-3 to TRBJ2-1; D is perhaps TRBD2 (5 bases). The germline V and J ends were trimmed by 5 bases and 8 bases, with 22 bases remaining between them. The length of the CDR3 is 16 residues. Germline CDR1 is MNHEY and CDR2 is SVGEGT. The CDR3 here is CASSRIRRPERDEQFF. The DNA for the CDR3 is TGTGCCAGCAGTCGGATCCGGCGCCCGGAGAGGGATGAGCAGTTCTTC.

This clonotype was detected ten times or more. The chain is built from TRBV5-1 and TRBJ2-1; TRBD1 agrees at 7 bases. Trimming cost V 3 bases and J 2 bases; bases outside gene matches: 5. Looked up from germline, CDR1 is SGHRS and CDR2 is YFSETQ. The CDR3 is 15 residues long. The CDR3 loop is CASSSGQRAYNEQFF. The CDR3 bases are TGCGCCAGCAGCTCGGGACAGAGAGCCTACAATGAGCAGTTCTTC.